The entry below describes one TCR beta chain. The data belong to a study of T cell responses to AZD1222 COVID-19 vaccine. Per germline, CDR1 LGHDT and CDR2 YNNKEL (reference sequence). With 1 base clipped from V and 7 bases from J, the junction kept 4 bases outside the gene matches. This CDR3 is built from 14 residues. The assay was immunoSEQ multiplex PCR, and TCRdb's table has in-frame clones only and misses some. This sample has about 150,000 clones, with around 90% found just once. This sample comprised peripheral blood, obtained 28 days after the second AZD1222 dose. This sequence joins TRBV3-1 (or the pseudogene TRBV3-2) and TRBJ1-5; TRBD1 agrees at 7 bases. This clonotype originated in an adult who received the AZD1222 COVID-19 vaccine. DNA of the CDR3: TGTGCCAGCAGCCAAGCTCAGGGGGTACAGCCCCAGCATTTT. Translation: CASSQAQGVQPQHF.